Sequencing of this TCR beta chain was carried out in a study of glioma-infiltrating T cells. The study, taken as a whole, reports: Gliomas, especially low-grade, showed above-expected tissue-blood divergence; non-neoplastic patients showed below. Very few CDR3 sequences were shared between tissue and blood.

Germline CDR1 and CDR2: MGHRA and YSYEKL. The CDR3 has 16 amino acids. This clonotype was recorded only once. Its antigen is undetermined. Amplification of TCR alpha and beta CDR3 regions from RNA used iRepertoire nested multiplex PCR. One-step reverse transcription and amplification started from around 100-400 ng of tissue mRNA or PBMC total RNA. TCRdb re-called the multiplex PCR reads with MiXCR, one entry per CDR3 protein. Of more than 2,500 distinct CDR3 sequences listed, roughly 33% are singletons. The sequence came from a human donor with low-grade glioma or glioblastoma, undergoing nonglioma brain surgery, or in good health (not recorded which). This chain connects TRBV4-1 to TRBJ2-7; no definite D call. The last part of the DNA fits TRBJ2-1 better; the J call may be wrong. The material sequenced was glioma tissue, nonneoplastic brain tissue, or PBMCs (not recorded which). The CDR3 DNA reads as TGCGCCAGCAGCCAATCCGTAGGCAGCTCCTACAATGAGCAGTTCTTC. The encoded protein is CASSQSVGSSYNEQFF.